A selection of T cell receptor beta chains follows, all from one sample in a study of blood T cell repertoires in COVID-19. Profiling relied on immunoSEQ multiplex PCR, and the TCRdb table lists in-frame clones only, not all of them. The table lists some 160,000 clones, over 75% of them singletons. The material sequenced was peripheral blood. The receptors originated from a woman aged 45-65 years with acute or convalescent COVID-19. Each CDR3 is given with its conserved first and last residue. The D gene is left open where the match is weak. Clone sizes are given selectively: once, few, many, or a class where the clone is expanded.

TRBV29-1	-	TRBJ2-1	TRBD1	CSVLTGTGVRGQFF	TGCAGCGTCCTGACCGGGACAGGGGTCAGAGGGCAGTTCTTC
TRBV4-3	-	TRBJ2-1	TRBD1	CASSQVTGQGEQFF	TGCGCCAGCAGCCAAGTAACGGGACAGGGGGAGCAGTTCTTC
TRBV7-8	-	TRBJ1-5	TRBD1	CASSLDWTGDQPQHF	TGTGCCAGCAGCTTAGACTGGACAGGGGATCAGCCCCAGCATTTT
TRBV19	-	TRBJ1-1	-	CASTRGGGQTNTEAFF	TGTGCCAGTACCAGGGGCGGGGGGCAGACGAACACTGAAGCTTTCTTT
TRBV29-1	-	TRBJ2-7	-	CSVELTDYEQYF	TGCAGCGTTGAATTGACTGACTACGAGCAGTACTTC
TRBV15	few	TRBJ1-4	TRBD1	CATRKQGSIMEKLFF	TGTGCCACCAGGAAACAGGGGAGTATCATGGAAAAACTGTTTTTT
TRBV6-6	once	TRBJ1-6	-	CASTMRQNNSPLHF	TGTGCCAGCACCATGAGACAGAATAATTCACCCCTCCACTTT
TRBV14	many	TRBJ2-7	TRBD1	CASSPTTGSEQYF	TGTGCCAGCAGCCCTACGACAGGGAGCGAGCAGTACTTC
TRBV6-5	-	TRBJ1-2	-	CASSTYQESGYTF	TGTGCCAGCAGTACATATCAGGAAAGTGGCTACACCTTC
TRBV7-2	-	TRBJ2-7	-	CASSSTGALVSYEQYF	TGTGCCAGCAGCTCAACCGGAGCGCTTGTATCCTACGAGCAGTACTTC
TRBV29-1	-	TRBJ2-5	-	CSSLYQETQYF	TGCAGCTCCCTGTACCAAGAGACCCAGTACTTC
TRBV7-9	-	TRBJ1-5	-	CASSRGIQPQHF	TGTGCCAGCAGCCGAGGGATTCAGCCCCAGCATTTT
TRBV5-4	-	TRBJ1-5	-	CASSYGGVLQPQHF	TGTGCCAGCAGCTATGGGGGGGTCCTCCAGCCCCAGCATTTT
TRBV29-1	-	TRBJ1-1	-	CSASGIVGREAFF	TGCAGCGCATCCGGGATAGTCGGCCGAGAAGCTTTCTTT
TRBV5-1	-	TRBJ1-2	-	CASSLSSDGYTF	TGCGCCAGCAGCTTGTCGTCGGATGGCTACACCTTC
TRBV5-1	few	TRBJ1-2	TRBD1	CASSAGTGLAYGYTF	TGCGCCAGCAGCGCCGGGACAGGGCTAGCCTATGGCTACACCTTC
TRBV19	-	TRBJ1-1	-	CASSRTGSANTEAFF	TGTGCCAGTAGTAGAACAGGGAGCGCGAACACTGAAGCTTTCTTT
TRBV7-9	-	TRBJ2-1	-	CASSLAAQGYEQFF	TGTGCCAGCAGCTTAGCCGCGCAGGGCTATGAGCAGTTCTTC
TRBV10-3	-	TRBJ2-3	-	CAISESRAGTSDTQYF	TGTGCCATCAGTGAGTCGAGGGCGGGGACCTCAGATACGCAGTATTTT
TRBV29-1	-	TRBJ1-4	-	CSVGGGRGEKLFF	TGCAGCGTTGGGGGAGGGAGAGGAGAAAAACTGTTTTTT
TRBV3-1/TRBV3-2	-	TRBJ2-2	-	CASSFSRDGELFF	TGTGCCAGCAGCTTTAGCCGGGACGGGGAGCTGTTTTTT
TRBV3-1/TRBV3-2	-	TRBJ2-3	-	CASSPWGQGTDTQYF	TGTGCCAGCAGCCCTTGGGGGCAAGGCACAGATACGCAGTATTTT